These T cell receptor beta chains were read from a single sample in a study of blood T cell repertoires in COVID-19. The data were produced by immunoSEQ multiplex PCR, yet TCRdb's version contains in-frame clones alone and is incomplete. This sample has about 51,000 clones, with roughly 90% found just once. The specimen was peripheral blood. The receptors shown here come from a man aged 50 or older with acute or convalescent COVID-19. CDR3s include the opening cysteine and the closing phenylalanine or tryptophan. The D gene is left open where the match is weak. The size entry is marked missing in some rows and otherwise reads once, few, many or a size class.

d_call: TRBD1
j_call: TRBJ1-2
v_call: TRBV28
clone_size: NA
cdr3_aa: CASSFSGTGDYGYTF
cdr3_nt: TGTGCCAGCAGTTTCTCCGGGACAGGGGACTATGGCTACACCTTC

d_call: NA
j_call: TRBJ2-7
v_call: TRBV7-9
clone_size: medium-sized
cdr3_aa: CASSSPRDLHEQYF
cdr3_nt: TGTGCCAGCAGCTCCCCTCGGGACTTGCACGAGCAGTACTTC

d_call: NA
j_call: TRBJ2-3
v_call: TRBV5-1
clone_size: few
cdr3_aa: CASSLFPGGTDTQYF
cdr3_nt: TGCGCCAGCAGCTTGTTCCCGGGGGGCACAGATACGCAGTATTTT

d_call: TRBD2
j_call: TRBJ2-1
v_call: TRBV11-2
clone_size: NA
cdr3_aa: CASSSISGGNYNEQFF
cdr3_nt: TGTGCCAGCAGCTCTATTAGCGGGGGGAACTACAATGAGCAGTTCTTC

d_call: TRBD1
j_call: TRBJ1-1
v_call: TRBV2
clone_size: NA
cdr3_aa: CASSALGQGTEAFF
cdr3_nt: TGTGCCAGCAGTGCTTTAGGACAGGGGACTGAAGCTTTCTTT

d_call: TRBD1
j_call: TRBJ2-6
v_call: TRBV5-8
clone_size: NA
cdr3_aa: CASSSGTGALGANVLTF
cdr3_nt: TGTGCCAGCAGCTCCGGGACAGGGGCGCTAGGGGCCAACGTCCTGACTTTC

d_call: NA
j_call: TRBJ1-2
v_call: TRBV10-3
clone_size: NA
cdr3_aa: CAISDVGQSNYGYTF
cdr3_nt: TGTGCCATCAGTGATGTCGGACAGAGTAACTATGGCTACACCTTC

d_call: TRBD2
j_call: TRBJ2-3
v_call: TRBV2
clone_size: once
cdr3_aa: CASSVPLAGRTDTQYF
cdr3_nt: TGTGCCAGCAGTGTGCCCTTAGCGGGGCGCACAGATACGCAGTATTTT

d_call: TRBD1
j_call: TRBJ2-2
v_call: TRBV11-3
clone_size: NA
cdr3_aa: CASRPGTGATGELFF
cdr3_nt: TGTGCCAGCAGGCCCGGGACAGGGGCCACCGGGGAGCTGTTTTTT

d_call: TRBD1
j_call: TRBJ2-2
v_call: TRBV29-1
clone_size: NA
cdr3_aa: CSVEDQDRGDYTGELFF
cdr3_nt: TGCAGCGTTGAAGATCAAGACAGGGGGGATTACACCGGGGAGCTGTTTTTT

d_call: NA
j_call: TRBJ1-2
v_call: TRBV19
clone_size: NA
cdr3_aa: CASAPGGRGGYTF
cdr3_nt: TGTGCCAGTGCCCCGGGAGGGCGCGGTGGCTACACCTTC

d_call: NA
j_call: TRBJ2-1
v_call: TRBV3-1/TRBV3-2
clone_size: NA
cdr3_aa: CASSQVRVGQTNNEQFF
cdr3_nt: TGTGCCAGCAGCCAAGTGAGGGTGGGACAAACGAACAATGAGCAGTTCTTC

d_call: TRBD1
j_call: TRBJ2-2
v_call: TRBV18
clone_size: once
cdr3_aa: CASSPYPGTANTGELFF
cdr3_nt: TGTGCCAGCTCACCTTATCCCGGGACAGCCAACACCGGGGAGCTGTTTTTT

d_call: TRBD1
j_call: TRBJ1-2
v_call: TRBV28
clone_size: NA
cdr3_aa: CASRGQDSYGYTF
cdr3_nt: TGTGCCAGCAGAGGACAGGATAGCTATGGCTACACCTTC

d_call: NA
j_call: TRBJ1-6
v_call: TRBV7-2
clone_size: NA
cdr3_aa: CASSSQGPPLHF
cdr3_nt: TGTGCCAGCAGCTCCCAGGGCCCACCCCTCCACTTT

d_call: NA
j_call: TRBJ1-5
v_call: TRBV3-1/TRBV3-2
clone_size: NA
cdr3_aa: CASSQAGTSNQPQHF
cdr3_nt: TGTGCCAGCAGCCAAGCCGGGACAAGCAATCAGCCCCAGCATTTT

d_call: TRBD1
j_call: TRBJ1-4
v_call: TRBV6-5
clone_size: NA
cdr3_aa: CASNRGLSAEKLFF
cdr3_nt: TGTGCCAGCAACAGGGGGCTATCGGCTGAAAAACTGTTTTTT

d_call: NA
j_call: TRBJ1-2
v_call: TRBV19
clone_size: NA
cdr3_aa: CASSTRTSYGYTF
cdr3_nt: TGTGCCAGTAGTACGCGGACAAGTTATGGCTACACCTTC

d_call: NA
j_call: TRBJ2-4
v_call: TRBV6-5
clone_size: once
cdr3_aa: CATQGSAKNIQYF
cdr3_nt: TGTGCCACTCAGGGGTCGGCCAAAAACATTCAGTACTTC

d_call: NA
j_call: TRBJ1-5
v_call: TRBV2
clone_size: NA
cdr3_aa: CASRAFDTDNQPQHF
cdr3_nt: TGTGCCAGCAGGGCGTTTGACACAGACAATCAGCCCCAGCATTTT

d_call: NA
j_call: TRBJ2-7
v_call: TRBV11-2
clone_size: NA
cdr3_aa: CASSLEPSRSSYEQYF
cdr3_nt: TGTGCCAGCAGCTTAGAACCTTCGCGGAGCTCCTACGAGCAGTACTTC

d_call: TRBD1
j_call: TRBJ1-2
v_call: TRBV11-2
clone_size: NA
cdr3_aa: CASSSGTDYYGYTF
cdr3_nt: TGTGCCAGCAGCTCCGGGACAGATTACTATGGCTACACCTTC

d_call: NA
j_call: TRBJ1-2
v_call: TRBV29-1
clone_size: NA
cdr3_aa: CSVAEPNYGYTF
cdr3_nt: TGCAGCGTGGCGGAACCTAACTATGGCTACACCTTC

d_call: TRBD2
j_call: TRBJ2-7
v_call: TRBV7-8
clone_size: NA
cdr3_aa: CASSLDTGGRYEQYF
cdr3_nt: TGTGCCAGCAGCCTAGATACGGGAGGGCGTTACGAGCAGTACTTC

d_call: NA
j_call: TRBJ2-3
v_call: TRBV9
clone_size: NA
cdr3_aa: CASSVGYAGTQYF
cdr3_nt: TGTGCCAGCAGCGTAGGATACGCGGGTACGCAGTATTTT

d_call: NA
j_call: TRBJ1-5
v_call: TRBV30
clone_size: NA
cdr3_aa: CAWSRGRDQPQHF
cdr3_nt: TGTGCCTGGAGTAGGGGTAGGGATCAGCCCCAGCATTTT

d_call: TRBD1
j_call: TRBJ2-1
v_call: TRBV11-2
clone_size: NA
cdr3_aa: CASSLGDREYEQFF
cdr3_nt: TGTGCCAGCAGCTTGGGCGACAGGGAGTATGAGCAGTTCTTC

d_call: TRBD2
j_call: TRBJ2-3
v_call: TRBV10-2
clone_size: NA
cdr3_aa: CASTDSGGAGDTQYF
cdr3_nt: TGCGCCAGCACAGATAGCGGGGGGGCCGGAGATACGCAGTATTTT

d_call: TRBD1
j_call: TRBJ1-4
v_call: TRBV2
clone_size: NA
cdr3_aa: CASSAGTGATTNEKLFF
cdr3_nt: TGTGCCAGCAGTGCCGGGACAGGGGCAACAACTAATGAAAAACTGTTTTTT

d_call: NA
j_call: TRBJ1-4
v_call: TRBV9
clone_size: NA
cdr3_aa: CASSVQGSTNEKLFF
cdr3_nt: TGTGCCAGCAGCGTCCAGGGGTCAACTAATGAAAAACTGTTTTTT

d_call: NA
j_call: TRBJ1-5
v_call: TRBV10-3
clone_size: few
cdr3_aa: CAISNTNSNQPQHF
cdr3_nt: TGTGCCATCAGTAACACGAATAGCAATCAGCCCCAGCATTTT

d_call: NA
j_call: TRBJ2-2
v_call: TRBV5-1
clone_size: few
cdr3_aa: CASSDPGWTLNTGELFF
cdr3_nt: TGCGCCAGCAGCGATCCCGGGTGGACTCTTAACACCGGGGAGCTGTTTTTT

d_call: TRBD1
j_call: TRBJ2-3
v_call: TRBV18
clone_size: NA
cdr3_aa: CASSTGQGVLDTQYF
cdr3_nt: TGTGCCAGCTCTACGGGACAGGGGGTACTAGATACGCAGTATTTT

d_call: NA
j_call: TRBJ2-7
v_call: TRBV7-9
clone_size: few
cdr3_aa: CASSTTRSEQYF
cdr3_nt: TGTGCCAGCAGCACCACACGCTCCGAGCAGTACTTC

d_call: TRBD2
j_call: TRBJ2-1
v_call: TRBV6-4
clone_size: NA
cdr3_aa: CASSLHTSASYNEQFF
cdr3_nt: TGTGCCAGCAGTTTGCATACTAGCGCCTCCTACAATGAGCAGTTCTTC

d_call: NA
j_call: TRBJ2-5
v_call: TRBV28
clone_size: NA
cdr3_aa: CASSSLLGTQYF
cdr3_nt: TGTGCCAGCAGCTCTTTACTTGGGACCCAGTACTTC

d_call: NA
j_call: TRBJ1-1
v_call: TRBV19
clone_size: NA
cdr3_aa: CASSQNTEAFF
cdr3_nt: TGTGCCAGTAGTCAGAACACTGAAGCTTTCTTT

d_call: NA
j_call: TRBJ1-2
v_call: TRBV7-8
clone_size: NA
cdr3_aa: CASSLDGTRGYTF
cdr3_nt: TGTGCCAGCAGCTTAGATGGGACTAGGGGCTACACCTTC

d_call: NA
j_call: TRBJ1-1
v_call: TRBV3-1/TRBV3-2
clone_size: NA
cdr3_aa: CASSNRVLREAFF
cdr3_nt: TGTGCCAGCTCGAACCGGGTCCTGCGGGAAGCTTTCTTT